The clone carrying this T cell receptor beta chain was detected only a few times. What it recognizes is unknown. Trimming cost V 3 bases and J 1 base, with 12 bases left between them. The CDR3 length is 15 residues. The V gene's germline CDR1 is KGHSH and CDR2 LQKENI. The data were taken from a study of regulatory T cells in long-lasting Graves disease. Assembly of TCR beta libraries relied on iRepertoire HTBI primers together with Arm-PCR of CDR3 regions. Each CDR3 protein is one row after TCRdb ran MiXCR on the multiplex PCR reads. The table lists 350,000 to 450,000 distinct CDR3 sequences, just under 15% of them singletons. Findings and caveats of the study: Lower TCR diversity was seen in persistent Graves' patients than in newly diagnosed ones.

Stated time point: newly diagnosed GD, antithyroid drugs for less than 3 months. From PBMCs, RNA was extracted and then used to make the TCR library. The same data also went into a second study, on T cells in Graves' hyperthyroidism and ophthalmopathy. As that study records: The patients, who ranged from 18 to 65 in age, presented with newly diagnosed hyperthyroidism lasting under 2 months. Orbital computed tomography, thyroid ultrasound, serum thyroxine and TRAb, and clinical symptoms together informed the diagnoses. TCR CDR3 regions were first amplified by RT-PCR with HTBI primers.

The chain employs TRBV18 and TRBJ1-1; D unresolved. The TCR sequence derives from a woman in her 30s with Graves disease. The sample was peripheral blood mononuclear cells (PBMCs), taken at new diagnosis, from a patient treated with antithyroid drugs. DNA for the CDR3: TGTGCCAGCTCACCCCATGCAGACCCGAACACTGAAGCTTTCTTT. Translation: CASSPHADPNTEAFF.